The source of this TCR beta chain is a study of CD8 T cells in ankylosing spondylitis. Regarding the study as a whole: Characteristic of ankylosing spondylitis blood, it appeared, was a TCR beta motif comprising several highly homologous variants. Reports say disease-linked clones showed up significantly more in matched ankylosing spondylitis synovial fluid.

Quantitative molecular-barcoded 5'-RACE generated the TCR beta libraries. TCRdb itself ran the 5' RACE reads through MiXCR, one entry per CDR3 protein. The sample lists some 340,000 distinct CDR3 sequences; roughly 14% were seen once. In regard to this clonotype: What it recognizes is unknown.

Trimming took off 0 bases at V and 5 bases at J, with 11 bases between the two ends. Looked up from germline, CDR1 is SGHAT and CDR2 is FQNNGV. This CDR3 is 15 amino acids long. This sequence originates from a male donor with ankylosing spondylitis or in good health (not recorded which). The source material was blood, either unsorted or a sorted T cell fraction (not recorded which). The rearrangement uses TRBV11-2 and TRBJ2-1; tentative D call: TRBD2 (6 bases). CDR3 residues: CASSLDPTSNNEQFF. In nucleotides, the CDR3 is TGTGCCAGCAGCTTAGATCCGACTAGTAACAATGAGCAGTTCTTC.